One sample yielded the 11 T cell receptor beta chains listed below, sequenced in a study of radiotherapy plus CTLA-4 blockade in lung cancer. Clones were read by immunoSEQ multiplex PCR, and TCRdb kept only the in-frame ones, dropping some. The table records about 59,000 clones, under 75% of them present only once. The sample in question was peripheral blood, obtained from a patient treated with radiotherapy plus ipilimumab. The receptors derive from a human donor with non-small cell lung cancer whose response to radiotherapy plus ipilimumab could not be evaluated.

This chain joins TRBV19 and TRBJ2-7; 7 bases align to TRBD1. Germline V gene data show CDR1 as LNHDA and CDR2 as SQIVND (reference sequence). This CDR3 has 14 residues. V was clipped by 9 bases and J by 2 bases; unmatched bases: 10. The CDR3 DNA sequence: TGTGCCAGCACACACGGGACAGAAGCCTACGAGCAGTACTTC. This sequence encodes CASTHGTEAYEQYF.

As concerns this clone: One end of the junction does not line up with germline, which may come from a read error. The rearrangement uses TRBV15 and TRBJ1-2, with unresolved D. CDR1 LNHNV and CDR2 YYDKDF come from the germline V gene (reference sequence). The CDR3 is made up of 14 amino acids. CDR3 sequence: CTTSPRTFNYGYTF. Here the CDR3 DNA reads TGTACCACCAGCCCTAGGACTTTTAACTATGGCTACACCTTC.

This clone was observed a handful of times. V usage is TRBV7-9 and J usage is TRBJ1-5; the match to TRBD1 covers 8 bases. After removal of 1 base from V and 0 bases from J, the junction contained 11 bases not matched to a gene. The CDR3 has 19 amino acids. Germline-derived CDR1 and CDR2 are SEHNR and FQNEAQ (reference sequence). The CDR3 loop is CASSLVTWGRGLSNQPQHF. CDR3 nucleotides: TGTGCCAGCAGCTTAGTCACATGGGGCAGGGGGCTTAGCAATCAGCCCCAGCATTTT.

The J gene is TRBJ2-1, the V gene TRBV7-9; D perhaps matches TRBD2 (5 bases). The CDR3 runs to 12 residues. Germline V gene sequence: CDR1 SEHNR, CDR2 FQNEAQ (reference sequence). V lost 6 bases and J 8 bases, leaving 11 bases between the germline ends. The CDR3 DNA reads TGTGCCAGCAGACAACTAGAAGATGAGCAGTTCTTC. Its translation is CASRQLEDEQFF.

On this clone itself: The same CDR3 arises from other DNA sequences in this sample as well. The chain has TRBV5-4 and TRBJ2-3, with D unresolved. CDR1 is SGHNT and CDR2 is YYREEE in the germline V gene (reference sequence). This CDR3 is 16 amino acids long. V was trimmed by 5 bases and J by 3 bases, leaving 19 bases between them. The CDR3 DNA reads as TGTGCCAGCAGTTTGAATGTCCAGAGGCAAACAGATACGCAGTATTTT. Its protein is CASSLNVQRQTDTQYF.

The CDR3 DNA follows: TGTGCCAGCCGAGAGGGGGTAGGAGCGACCCAGTACTTC. Translation gives CASREGVGATQYF. V gene TRBV28 combines with J gene TRBJ2-5; possibly TRBD1 for D (6 bases). Trimming took off 8 bases at V and 7 bases at J, with 17 bases between the two ends. The CDR3 length is 13 residues. In germline, CDR1 is MDHEN, CDR2 SYDVKM. Using reference TRBV28 and TRBJ2-5 for the parts outside the CDR3, the full variable domain is DVKVTQSSRYLVKRTGEKVFLECVQDMDHENMFWYRQDPGLGLRLIYFSYDVKMKEKGDIPEGYSVSREKKERFSLILESASTNQTSMYLCASREGVGATQYFGPGTRLLVL.

The chain joins TRBV14 to TRBJ2-5, with a possible D match to TRBD1 (7 bases). The CDR3 has 15 amino acids. CDR1 and CDR2 from the germline V gene are SGHDN and FVKESK. Trimming left V 4 bases short and J 5 bases short, with 17 bases between. The CDR3 protein is CASSLPGGLGETQYF. The CDR3 coding sequence is TGTGCCAGCAGCCTCCCAGGGGGACTTGGGGAGACCCAGTACTTC.

The chain carries TRBV19 and TRBJ1-1; a possible D gene is TRBD1 (6 bases). Germline-derived CDR1 and CDR2 are LNHDA and SQIVND (reference sequence). Trimming pared 7 bases from V and 3 bases from J, leaving 18 bases between. This CDR3 spans 15 amino acids. The CDR3 nucleotides read TGTGCCAGTATCCCCGGGGCCAACAGGGACACTGAAGCTTTCTTT. It yields the protein CASIPGANRDTEAFF.

A single count supports this clone. V and J are TRBV7-2 and TRBJ2-5; TRBD2 agrees at 8 bases. The germline gives CDR1 SGHTA, CDR2 FQGNSA. V lost 5 bases and J lost 1; bases outside the gene matches: 15. The CDR3 loop spans 18 amino acids. CDR3 bases: TGTGCCAGCAGCCATCGCTGGGGAACTAGCGGTATCCAAGAGACCCAGTACTTC. Translation gives CASSHRWGTSGIQETQYF.

The gene calls are TRBV6-4 and TRBJ2-2; possibly TRBD1 for D (6 bases). V gave up 5 bases and J gave up 5 bases, with 15 bases separating them. CDR3 length equals 15 residues. Germline V gives CDR1 MRHNA, CDR2 SNTAGT. The CDR3, as DNA: TGTGCCAGCAGTCCGGGACATTTGGGAACCGGGGAGCTGTTTTTT. Translating gives CASSPGHLGTGELFF.

This clone is a singleton in its sample. The chain is built from TRBV7-9 and TRBJ1-1, with 7 positions matching TRBD1. Losses at the gene ends were 6 bases for V and 2 bases for J; bases not matched to a gene: 6. CDR1 and CDR2 (germline): SEHNR, FQNEAQ (reference sequence). There are 14 residues in the CDR3. The CDR3 DNA reads as TGTGCCAGCAGGCAGACAGGGATAAACACTGAAGCTTTCTTT. Amino acid sequence: CASRQTGINTEAFF.